Given below is one TCR beta chain in context. Amplification used 60 Vbeta primers and 13 Jbeta primers. Some clones are missing from TCRdb's copy, which holds only in-frame ones; the method was immunoSEQ multiplex PCR. There are roughly 150,000 clones in the sample; over 75% occur only once, and 4.5% to 6% lies in the top ten. The sample originates from a study of cytomegalovirus exposure and HLA in healthy donors. The receptor was derived from a man younger than 45 in good health and CMV-seropositive. Sequenced input: PBMCs.

Here the CDR3 reads CASSPADSSYNSPLHF. DNA of the CDR3: TGTGCCAGCTCACCAGCGGATAGCTCCTATAATTCACCCCTCCACTTT. The chain carries TRBV18 and TRBJ1-6; no clear D gene. Germline values: CDR1 KGHSH, CDR2 LQKENI. V lost 2 bases to trimming and J lost 0 bases, with 8 bases between them. This CDR3 region has 16 residues.